The source of this TCR beta chain is a study of T cell responses to AZD1222 COVID-19 vaccine. General study findings and limits: It was only six AZD1222 recipients who were seropositive at baseline. A mostly white British donor set with more females was recruited, and clonal diversity was possibly underestimated. Elevations in Spike-specific TCR breadth and depth followed administration of two AZD1222 doses.

CDR1 SGHRS and CDR2 YFSETQ come from the germline V gene. V gave up 0 bases and J gave up 0 bases, with 7 bases separating them. CDR3 length: 14 residues. Sequencing was performed with immunoSEQ multiplex PCR; in TCRdb, only in-frame clones are kept and a portion is missing. Among 130,000 to 150,000 clones listed, more than 85% were seen once. On this clone itself: The antigen remains unidentified.

This receptor was taken from an adult in good health. Material: peripheral blood, obtained on day 0 of AZD1222 vaccination. This chain joins TRBV5-1 and TRBJ2-7; possibly TRBD1 or TRBD2 for D (5 bases each). The CDR3 here is CASSLGGDSYEQYF. DNA of the CDR3: TGCGCCAGCAGCTTGGGAGGGGACTCCTACGAGCAGTACTTC.